The next 30 T cell receptor beta chains were all read from a single sample in a study of shared clonotypes between healthy human individuals (TCRdb year 2020). The library was produced with the immunoSEQ multiplex PCR assay. TCRdb took this table from immuneACCESS and kept in-frame rearrangements with V and J called. Such tables lack part of the clones; where checked against another copy, unresolved V genes explain under half of the gap, and the rest is unexplained. This sample is represented by 2 million to 2.5 million clones; about 90% of them were singletons. Roughly 0.34% of the sample is held by the ten biggest clonotypes. The material sequenced was naive CD4+ T cells from PBMCs. Per the publication, the cell subset or site label means: CD45RA+ positively selected. Source of these receptors: a man between 18 and 29 years old in good health. Some clones in this sample may be carry-over from other donors' samples.

The chain carries TRBV21-1 and TRBJ1-5. TRBV21-1 counts as a pseudogene. There are 13 residues in the CDR3. CDR3: CASIRPAGQPQHF. The DNA of the CDR3 is TGTGCCAGCATCCGCCCAGCGGGACAGCCCCAGCATTTT.

The chain employs TRBV6-6 and TRBJ2-3, with unresolved D. The V end lost 7 bases, the J end lost 4 bases, and 9 bases lay between the germline ends. The germline V gene has CDR1 MNHNY and CDR2 SVGAGI (reference sequence). This CDR3 spans 12 amino acids. The CDR3 DNA reads as TGTGCCAGCACCGGCTACGCAGATACGCAGTATTTT. Translated: CASTGYADTQYF.

V usage is TRBV11-1 and J usage is TRBJ2-2; 9 positions match TRBD1. Germline trimming cut 5 bases from V and 2 bases from J; bases unmatched to any gene: 6. The CDR3 covers 16 residues. Per germline, CDR1 SGHAT and CDR2 FQDESV (reference sequence). The CDR3 spells CASSPPGQGNTGELFF. The CDR3 DNA reads as TGTGCCAGCAGCCCCCCGGGACAGGGAAACACCGGGGAGCTGTTTTTT.

The chain links TRBV28 to TRBJ2-7; TRBD1 agrees at 10 bases. V trimming: 4 bases; J trimming: 0 bases; junction bases outside the gene matches: 6. This CDR3 spans 16 amino acids. Germline V gives CDR1 MDHEN, CDR2 SYDVKM. The CDR3 reads CASSSPGTGVSYEQYF. In DNA, the CDR3 is TGTGCCAGCAGTTCCCCCGGGACAGGGGTCTCCTACGAGCAGTACTTC.

This clone was detected once. The chain uses TRBV5-1 and TRBJ2-3, with 10 bases lining up with TRBD2. Germline values: CDR1 SGHRS, CDR2 YFSETQ. CDR3 size: 18 residues. Germline trimming cut 2 bases from V and 2 bases from J; bases unmatched to any gene: 11. CDR3 protein: CASSLTHGLAEITDTQYF. Here the CDR3 DNA reads TGCGCCAGCAGCTTAACCCATGGACTAGCGGAGATCACAGATACGCAGTATTTT. The full variable domain, rest sourced from reference TRBV5-1 and TRBJ2-3, is KAGVTQTPRYLIKTRGQQVTLSCSPISGHRSVSWYQQTPGQGLQFLFEYFSETQRNKGNFPGRFSGRQFSNSRSEMNVSTLELGDSALYLCASSLTHGLAEITDTQYFGPGTRLTVL.

This sequence joins TRBV29-1 and TRBJ1-1; 7 nucleotides agree with TRBD1. In germline, CDR1 is SQVTM, CDR2 ANQGSEA. V lost 6 bases to trimming and J lost 1 base; unmatched junction nucleotides: 8. This CDR3 has 14 amino acids. The CDR3 sequence: CSVYRGSGNTEAFF. CDR3 sequence (DNA): TGCAGCGTCTACAGGGGATCTGGGAACACTGAAGCTTTCTTT.

The chain combines TRBV29-1 with TRBJ2-5; 15 nucleotides agree with TRBD2. The CDR3 has 14 amino acids. V shed 7 bases, J shed 5 bases, and the junction held 5 bases outside the gene matches. In germline, CDR1 is SQVTM, CDR2 ANQGSEA. The CDR3 is CSGGTSGRLETQYF. The CDR3 DNA reads TGCAGCGGAGGGACTAGCGGGAGGTTGGAGACCCAGTACTTC.

In DNA, the CDR3 is TGTGCCAGCAGCCAAGACCGCGAACAGACCCAGTACTTC. This encodes CASSQDREQTQYF. J is TRBJ2-5 and V is TRBV4-2, with D uncertain. The CDR3 length is 13 residues. The V gene's germline CDR1 is LGHNA and CDR2 YNFKEQ. V was cut by 0 bases and J by 6 bases, with 8 bases left in between.

The chain links TRBV11-2 to TRBJ1-5, with unresolved D. Germline V lookup: CDR1 SGHAT, CDR2 FQNNGV. Trimming removed 1 base from V and 4 bases from J, with 11 bases in between. This CDR3 comprises 15 residues. CDR3 sequence: CASSLGPEPNQPQHF. The CDR3 nucleotides are TGTGCCAGCAGCTTAGGGCCGGAGCCAAATCAGCCCCAGCATTTT.

Here the CDR3 DNA reads TGCGCCAGCAGCTCCGGAGGGAGGTGGGAGACCCAGTACTTC. Translated: CASSSGGRWETQYF. J is TRBJ2-5 and V is TRBV5-1; D might be TRBD2 (6 bases). V lost 3 bases and J lost 5, with 14 bases in between. Germline CDR1 reads SGHRS; CDR2 reads YFSETQ. The CDR3 extends over 14 amino acids.

J is TRBJ2-6 and V is TRBV7-3; a weak D match, TRBD1 (5 bases). Germline-derived CDR1 and CDR2 are SGHTA and FQGTGA. The CDR3 is 15 residues long. V was shortened by 5 bases and J by 2 bases, with 10 bases between the two germline ends. DNA of the CDR3: TGTGCCAGCAGCGGCGACAGAACTGGGGCCAACGTCCTGACTTTC. Amino acids: CASSGDRTGANVLTF.

This chain links TRBV19 with TRBJ1-1, with D possibly matching TRBD1 (5 bases). CDR3 length: 15 residues. CDR1 is LNHDA, CDR2 SQIVND, per germline (reference sequence). The V gene lost 5 bases and the J gene lost 0 bases, with 13 bases spanning the gap. The CDR3: CASSRDGALNTEAFF. For the CDR3, the DNA is TGTGCCAGTAGTCGGGACGGAGCCTTGAACACTGAAGCTTTCTTT. Together with reference TRBV19 and TRBJ1-1, the CDR3 gives the full variable domain: DGGITQSPKYLFRKEGQNVTLSCEQNLNHDAMYWYRQDPGQGLRLIYYSQIVNDFQKGDIAEGYSVSREKKESFPLTVTSAQKNPTAFYLCASSRDGALNTEAFFGQGTRLTVV.

The chain has TRBV18 and TRBJ2-5; D uncertain. This CDR3 is 13 amino acids long. Trimming took 4 bases from V and 0 from J, leaving 6 bases between them. The germline CDR1 and CDR2 sequences are KGHSH and LQKENI. The CDR3 reads CASSLQYQETQYF. CDR3 sequence (DNA): TGTGCCAGCTCACTCCAGTACCAAGAGACCCAGTACTTC.

This chain joins TRBV4-3 and TRBJ1-2, with 9 bases matching TRBD1. The length of the CDR3 is 15 residues. Trimming at V came to 1 base and at J to 2 bases, leaving 2 bases not matched to a gene. CDR1 LGHNA and CDR2 YSLEER come from the germline V gene. The CDR3 loop is CASSQVGQGNYGYTF. DNA for the CDR3: TGCGCCAGCAGCCAAGTGGGACAGGGAAACTATGGCTACACCTTC.

This clone was recorded once. The V gene is TRBV5-1, the J gene TRBJ2-7; 13 positions match TRBD2. V shed 7 bases and J 6 bases; nucleotides not matched to a gene: 13. The CDR3 loop spans 16 amino acids. CDR1 and CDR2 (germline): SGHRS, YFSETQ. The CDR3 sequence: CASSGLAGAPAGEQYF. DNA of the CDR3: TGCGCCAGCTCAGGACTAGCGGGAGCTCCCGCCGGCGAGCAGTACTTC. The variable domain in full, completed from reference TRBV5-1 and TRBJ2-7, reads KAGVTQTPRYLIKTRGQQVTLSCSPISGHRSVSWYQQTPGQGLQFLFEYFSETQRNKGNFPGRFSGRQFSNSRSEMNVSTLELGDSALYLCASSGLAGAPAGEQYFGPGTRLTVT.

V gene TRBV4-1 combines with J gene TRBJ1-2; possible D gene TRBD1, 5 bases. The CDR3 sequence is 15 residues long. The germline CDR1 and CDR2 sequences are MGHRA and YSYEKL. V was cut by 0 bases and J by 4 bases, with 12 bases left in between. Here the CDR3 reads CASSQDTRAFYGYTF. As DNA, the CDR3 is TGCGCCAGCAGCCAAGATACCAGGGCTTTCTATGGCTACACCTTC.

This clone came up once. CDR3: CASSLELANYEQFF. CDR3 DNA: TGTGCCAGCAGCTTGGAACTAGCGAACTATGAGCAGTTCTTC. This chain connects TRBV7-3 to TRBJ2-1, with 7 bases matching TRBD2. Unmatched junction bases numbered 7, after V lost 3 bases and J lost 8 bases. CDR1 and CDR2 (germline): SGHTA, FQGTGA. The CDR3 is made up of 14 amino acids. Complete variable domain (other parts from reference TRBV7-3 and TRBJ2-1): GAGVSQTPSNKVTEKGKYVELRCDPISGHTALYWYRQSLGQGPEFLIYFQGTGAADDSGLPNDRFFAVRPEGSVSTLKIQRTERGDSAVYLCASSLELANYEQFFGPGTRLTVL.

V gene TRBV18 combines with J gene TRBJ2-3; 10 bases align to TRBD2. The CDR3 sequence is 14 residues long. Germline V gives CDR1 KGHSH, CDR2 LQKENI. J gave up 3 bases and V 9 bases, and 6 bases lay outside the gene matches. The CDR3 DNA follows: TGTGCCAGTCGGCGAGCGGGAGGGACAGATACGCAGTATTTT. Protein: CASRRAGGTDTQYF.

The chain combines TRBV9 with TRBJ1-5, with a possible D match to TRBD1 (6 bases). There are 13 residues in the CDR3. Germline V lookup: CDR1 SGDLS, CDR2 YYNGEE. V lost 8 bases and J 7 bases, leaving 16 bases between the germline ends. The CDR3, as DNA: TGTGCCAGTACACAGGGTGGAGGGCAGCCCCAGCATTTT. Translation gives CASTQGGGQPQHF.

In this sample, this clone turned up once. The rearrangement joins TRBV5-1 to TRBJ2-2; the match to TRBD2 covers 7 bases. CDR1 is SGHRS and CDR2 is YFSETQ in the germline V gene. V dropped 7 bases and J dropped 6; count of bases not matched to a gene: 9. The CDR3 runs to 14 residues. CDR3 DNA: TGCGCCAGCTCCTCAAGGGGAGGGGCCGGGGAGCTGTTTTTT. It yields the protein CASSSRGGAGELFF.

J is TRBJ2-1 and V is TRBV28; D call uncertain. Per germline, CDR1 MDHEN and CDR2 SYDVKM. Trimming removed 7 bases from V and 4 bases from J, with 14 bases in between. CDR3 size: 14 residues. The CDR3 loop reads CASTPPQGYNEQFF. CDR3 in DNA: TGTGCCAGCACCCCGCCCCAAGGGTACAATGAGCAGTTCTTC. The whole variable domain, remainder taken from reference TRBV28 and TRBJ2-1, is DVKVTQSSRYLVKRTGEKVFLECVQDMDHENMFWYRQDPGLGLRLIYFSYDVKMKEKGDIPEGYSVSREKKERFSLILESASTNQTSMYLCASTPPQGYNEQFFGPGTRLTVL.

This clone came up a few times. The sample has other DNA sequences that encode this CDR3 too. The V and J genes are TRBV5-1 and TRBJ1-1; the D gene is possibly TRBD1 (5 bases). The V and J ends lost 0 bases and 1 base respectively, with 7 bases between them. CDR3 length equals 14 residues. Germline V lookup: CDR1 SGHRS, CDR2 YFSETQ. The CDR3 loop is CASSLGDGNTEAFF. In DNA form, the CDR3 reads TGCGCCAGCAGCTTGGGGGACGGGAACACTGAAGCTTTCTTT.

The chain joins TRBV12-1 to TRBJ2-1; the table's D call of TRBD2 was not tested on the DNA. TRBV12-1 is classified as a pseudogene. The CDR3 sequence is 16 residues long. The DNA of the CDR3 is TGTGCCAGCAGCTTTCCATCAGTAGCGGTTTCCAATGAGCAGTTCTTC. Translation: CASSFPSVAVSNEQFF.

This chain joins TRBV28 and TRBJ1-3; maybe TRBD1 (5 bases). This CDR3 region has 16 residues. V was cut by 3 bases and J by 0 bases, with 12 bases left in between. Germline V gene sequence: CDR1 MDHEN, CDR2 SYDVKM. The chain's CDR3 is CASSFDSRISGNTIYF. The CDR3, as DNA: TGTGCCAGCAGTTTCGACAGCCGAATCTCTGGAAACACCATATATTTT.

The CDR3, as DNA: TGTGCCAGCAGTGTGGTACAGGCTTTACCCTACGAGCAGTACTTC. Translated, it gives CASSVVQALPYEQYF. The chain joins TRBV6-1 to TRBJ2-7, with D tentatively TRBD1 (5 bases). Trimming took off 4 bases at V and 2 bases at J, with 15 bases between the two ends. CDR3 length: 15 amino acids. Germline CDR1 reads MNHNS; CDR2 reads SASEGT.

As DNA, the CDR3 is TGTGCCAGCAGCTCGTTCTTCGAGCAGTACTTC. Amino acid sequence: CASSSFFEQYF. The rearrangement uses TRBV7-9 and TRBJ2-7, with D hard to call. V lost 4 bases, J lost 6 bases, and 7 bases lay in between. Germline values: CDR1 SEHNR, CDR2 FQNEAQ (reference sequence). The CDR3 is made up of 11 amino acids.

V is TRBV28 and J is TRBJ2-1, with TRBD2 matching over 10 bases. This CDR3 spans 15 amino acids. Germline V gives CDR1 MDHEN, CDR2 SYDVKM. The V gene end was trimmed by 2 bases and the J gene end by 9 bases; junction bases not matched to a gene: 7. CDR3 sequence reads: CASSLPGLAPGEQFF. As DNA, the CDR3 is TGTGCCAGCAGTTTACCGGGACTAGCGCCAGGTGAGCAGTTCTTC.

The table lists this clone with a count of one. The chain carries TRBV2 and TRBJ2-3, with 9 bases fitting TRBD2. Germline CDR1 reads SNHLY; CDR2 reads FYNNEI. CDR3 size: 15 residues. J was trimmed by 5 bases and V by 4 bases; bases with no gene match: 7. This CDR3 reads CASSASAGGGDTQYF. In DNA, the CDR3 is TGTGCCAGCAGTGCTAGCGCGGGAGGGGGAGATACGCAGTATTTT. The full variable domain, rest sourced from reference TRBV2 and TRBJ2-3, is EPEVTQTPSHQVTQMGQEVILRCVPISNHLYFYWYRQILGQKVEFLVSFYNNEISEKSEIFDDQFSVERPDGSNFTLKIRSTKLEDSAMYFCASSASAGGGDTQYFGPGTRLTVL.

The rearrangement links TRBV9 to TRBJ1-1; no firm D call. V was clipped by 0 bases and J by 1 base, with 7 bases between them. Looked up from germline, CDR1 is SGDLS and CDR2 is YYNGEE. This CDR3 comprises 14 residues. The CDR3: CASSVAVTNTEAFF. The CDR3 DNA is TGTGCCAGCAGCGTAGCAGTGACGAACACTGAAGCTTTCTTT.

Note on this clone: The same CDR3 is also encoded by other DNA sequences in this sample. This chain links TRBV7-2 with TRBJ1-5, with D possibly TRBD1 on 5 matching bases. The V gene lost 1 base and the J gene lost 4 bases, with 11 bases spanning the gap. Germline V gene lookup returns CDR1 SGHTA and CDR2 FQGNSA. CDR3 size: 15 residues. In DNA, the CDR3 is TGTGCCAGCAGCTTAGTCGGGACCGAGAATCAGCCCCAGCATTTT. Amino acids: CASSLVGTENQPQHF. The whole variable domain, remainder taken from reference TRBV7-2 and TRBJ1-5, is GAGVSQSPSNKVTEKGKDVELRCDPISGHTALYWYRQSLGQGLEFLIYFQGNSAPDKSGLPSDRFSAERTGGSVSTLTIQRTQQEDSAVYLCASSLVGTENQPQHFGDGTRLSIL.